The rows below give T cell receptor beta chains drawn from one sample of a study of blood T cell repertoires in COVID-19. Profiled with immunoSEQ multiplex PCR; TCRdb holds only in-frame clones, not every one. The sample records tens of thousands of clones, roughly 90% being singletons. Sequencing was done on a sample of peripheral blood. These receptors came from a man between 65 and 79 years old with active or convalescent COVID-19. Each CDR3 is given with its conserved first and last residue. D genes are given only for firm matches. Size values are once, few and many counts, or a class for expanded clones, and some rows have none.

V	size	J	D	CDR3	DNA
TRBV27	NA	TRBJ2-2	NA	CAIATFGAGELFF	TGTGCCATAGCTACCTTTGGCGCCGGGGAGCTGTTTTTT
TRBV7-8	NA	TRBJ1-6	TRBD1	CASKTDRGGYNSPLHF	TGTGCCAGCAAAACTGACAGGGGAGGATATAATTCACCCCTCCACTTT
TRBV23-1	NA	TRBJ2-3	TRBD2	CASSQGRASTDTQYF	TGCGCCAGCAGTCAAGGGAGGGCTAGCACAGATACGCAGTATTTT
TRBV6-5	NA	TRBJ1-2	NA	CASRPGVAYGYTF	TGTGCCAGCAGACCAGGGGTTGCTTATGGCTACACCTTC
TRBV7-9	NA	TRBJ2-7	NA	CASSLSSVTYEQYF	TGTGCCAGCAGCTTATCCAGCGTTACCTACGAGCAGTACTTC
TRBV4-2	NA	TRBJ2-3	TRBD2	CATTFSGLAGVGDTQYF	TGTGCCACCACGTTCTCGGGACTAGCGGGAGTTGGGGATACGCAGTATTTT
TRBV30	NA	TRBJ1-3	TRBD1	CAWSGGQGSFGNTIYF	TGTGCCTGGAGTGGAGGACAGGGTTCTTTTGGGAACACCATATATTTT
TRBV6-2/TRBV6-3	NA	TRBJ2-7	TRBD2	CASSSAGGSSYEQYF	TGTGCCAGCAGTTCAGCGGGGGGGAGCTCCTACGAGCAGTACTTC
TRBV7-9	few	TRBJ1-2	TRBD1	CASSQVEGAPGYTF	TGTGCCAGCAGCCAAGTGGAGGGGGCGCCTGGCTACACCTTC
TRBV12-5	NA	TRBJ1-2	NA	CASGRQGGYGYTF	TGTGCTAGTGGCCGCCAGGGAGGGTATGGCTACACCTTC
TRBV6-2/TRBV6-3	few	TRBJ1-5	NA	CASSSPTGGTYNNQPQHF	TGTGCCAGCAGTTCCCCTACGGGGGGCACGTACAACAATCAGCCCCAGCATTTT
TRBV9	NA	TRBJ2-5	TRBD2	CASSVSGGRQETQYF	TGTGCCAGCAGCGTATCGGGGGGTCGGCAAGAGACCCAGTACTTC
TRBV6-1	NA	TRBJ2-1	TRBD2	CASSKAGTSGNNEQFF	TGTGCCAGCAGTAAAGCGGGGACTAGCGGTAACAATGAGCAGTTCTTC
TRBV24-1	NA	TRBJ2-1	TRBD2	CATSASPSRQAGAYNEQFF	TGTGCCACCAGTGCGTCTCCCTCCAGGCAAGCGGGAGCCTACAATGAGCAGTTCTTC
TRBV5-1	NA	TRBJ1-1	NA	CASSFWSMNTEAFF	TGCGCCAGCAGCTTCTGGAGTATGAACACTGAAGCTTTCTTT